This T cell receptor beta chain was documented in a study of cytomegalovirus exposure and HLA in healthy donors. 60 Vbeta and 13 Jbeta primers were used in PCR. Under the authors' procedure: Later analysis identified tens of millions of unique TCR beta chains, approximately 10 million shared. The assay was immunoSEQ multiplex PCR, and TCRdb's table has in-frame clones only and misses some. The DNA gave D and trimming, while V, J and clone size come from that table. The top ten hold 2% to 2.5% of the sample, which has 100,000 or so clones, around 84% seen once. Study findings and constraints: Researchers had no immune exposure information except CMV serostatus available. There were over 150 TCR beta chains listed as cytomegalovirus-associated. Reported results showed that the classifier diagnosed cytomegalovirus status with high specificity and sensitivity.

Trimming removed 0 bases at V and 5 bases at J, with 5 bases between. Germline CDR1 is MNHNY and CDR2 is SVGAGI (reference sequence). CDR3 size: 13 residues. A note on this clone: Its specificity is unknown.

What was sequenced was PBMCs. The chain joins TRBV6-6 to TRBJ2-4, with D possibly being TRBD1 (5 bases). The sequence was collected from a man between 18 and 35 years old in good health and CMV-seronegative. CDR3 in DNA: TGTGCCAGCAGTTACTCGGGGCAAAACATTCAGTACTTC. Protein product: CASSYSGQNIQYF.